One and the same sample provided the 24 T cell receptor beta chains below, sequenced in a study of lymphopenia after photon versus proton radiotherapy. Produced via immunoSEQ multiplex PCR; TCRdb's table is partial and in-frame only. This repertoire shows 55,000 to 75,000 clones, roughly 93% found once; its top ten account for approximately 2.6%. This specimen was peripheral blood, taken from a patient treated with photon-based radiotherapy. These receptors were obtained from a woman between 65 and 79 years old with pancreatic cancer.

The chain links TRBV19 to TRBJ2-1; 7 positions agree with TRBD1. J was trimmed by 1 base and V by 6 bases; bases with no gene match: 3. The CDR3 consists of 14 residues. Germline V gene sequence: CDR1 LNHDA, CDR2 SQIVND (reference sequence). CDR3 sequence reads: CASRRQGSYNEQFF. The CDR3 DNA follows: TGTGCCAGTAGGAGACAGGGTTCCTACAATGAGCAGTTCTTC.

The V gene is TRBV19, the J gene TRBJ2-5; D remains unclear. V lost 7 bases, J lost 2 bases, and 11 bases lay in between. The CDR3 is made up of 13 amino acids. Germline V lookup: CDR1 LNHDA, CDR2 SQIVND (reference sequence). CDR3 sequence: CASTTTSQETQYF. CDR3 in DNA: TGTGCCAGTACCACGACTTCACAAGAGACCCAGTACTTC. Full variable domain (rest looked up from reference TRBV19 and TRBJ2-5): DGGITQSPKYLFRKEGQNVTLSCEQNLNHDAMYWYRQDPGQGLRLIYYSQIVNDFQKGDIAEGYSVSREKKESFPLTVTSAQKNPTAFYLCASTTTSQETQYFGPGTRLLVL.

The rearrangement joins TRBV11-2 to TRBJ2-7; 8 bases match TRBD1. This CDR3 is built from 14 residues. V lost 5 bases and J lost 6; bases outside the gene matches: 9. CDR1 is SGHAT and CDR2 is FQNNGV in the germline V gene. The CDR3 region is CASSTDRGNGEQYF. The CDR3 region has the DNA TGTGCCAGCAGCACCGACAGGGGTAACGGCGAGCAGTACTTC.

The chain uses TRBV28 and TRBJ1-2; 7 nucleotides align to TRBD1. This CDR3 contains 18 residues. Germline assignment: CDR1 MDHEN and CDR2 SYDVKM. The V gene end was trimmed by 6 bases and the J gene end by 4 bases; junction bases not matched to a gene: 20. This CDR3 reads CASSPTNQDRVRSYGYTF. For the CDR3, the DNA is TGTGCCAGCAGCCCCACCAATCAAGACAGGGTGCGATCCTATGGCTACACCTTC.

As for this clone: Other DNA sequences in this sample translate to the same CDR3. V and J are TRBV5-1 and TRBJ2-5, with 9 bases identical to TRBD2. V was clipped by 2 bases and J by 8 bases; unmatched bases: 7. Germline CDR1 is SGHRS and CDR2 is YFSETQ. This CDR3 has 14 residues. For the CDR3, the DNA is TGCGCCAGCAGCTTTGATAGCGGGAGCGATACCCAGTACTTC. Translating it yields CASSFDSGSDTQYF.

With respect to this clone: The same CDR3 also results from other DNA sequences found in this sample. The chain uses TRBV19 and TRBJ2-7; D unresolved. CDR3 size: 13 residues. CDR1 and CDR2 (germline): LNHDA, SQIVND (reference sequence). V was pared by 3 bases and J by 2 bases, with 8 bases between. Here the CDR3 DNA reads TGTGCCAGTAGTATTGGGCAGGCCTACGAGCAGTACTTC. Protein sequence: CASSIGQAYEQYF.

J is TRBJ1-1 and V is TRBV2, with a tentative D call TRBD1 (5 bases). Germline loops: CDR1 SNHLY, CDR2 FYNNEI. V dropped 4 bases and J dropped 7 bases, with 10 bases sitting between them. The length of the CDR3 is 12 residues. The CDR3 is CASSGDEVEAFF. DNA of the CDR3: TGTGCCAGCAGTGGGGACGAGGTTGAAGCTTTCTTT.

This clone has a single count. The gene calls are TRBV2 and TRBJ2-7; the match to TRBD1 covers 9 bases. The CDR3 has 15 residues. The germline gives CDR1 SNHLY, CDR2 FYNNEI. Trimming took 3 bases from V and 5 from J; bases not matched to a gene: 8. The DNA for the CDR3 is TGTGCCAGCAGTGACTCGGACAGGGGAGGCGACGAGCAGTACTTC. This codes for CASSDSDRGGDEQYF.

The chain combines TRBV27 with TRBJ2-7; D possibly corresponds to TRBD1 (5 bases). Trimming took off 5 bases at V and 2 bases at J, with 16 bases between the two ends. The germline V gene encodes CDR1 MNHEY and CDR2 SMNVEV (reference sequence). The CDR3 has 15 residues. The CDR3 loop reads CASSKQAPSPYEQYF. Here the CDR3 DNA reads TGTGCCAGCAGTAAACAGGCCCCCTCTCCCTACGAGCAGTACTTC.

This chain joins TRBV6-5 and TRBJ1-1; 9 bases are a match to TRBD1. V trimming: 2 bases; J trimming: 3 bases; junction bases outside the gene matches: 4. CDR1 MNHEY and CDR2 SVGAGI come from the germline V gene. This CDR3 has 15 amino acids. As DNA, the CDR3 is TGTGCCAGCAGTTACCTTGACAGGGGGTACACTGAAGCTTTCTTT. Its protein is CASSYLDRGYTEAFF.

The CDR3 loop is CASSVVQGSTEAFF. Written as DNA, the CDR3 is TGTGCCAGCAGCGTAGTACAGGGAAGCACTGAAGCTTTCTTT. The genes are TRBV9 and TRBJ1-1; D may be TRBD1 (6 bases). The CDR3 has 14 amino acids. CDR1 is SGDLS, CDR2 YYNGEE, per germline. Between the trimmed V and J ends, which lost 0 bases and 4 bases, there was a span of 10 bases. Full variable domain (outside the CDR3, taken from reference TRBV9 and TRBJ1-1): DSGVTQTPKHLITATGQRVTLRCSPRSGDLSVYWYQQSLDQGLQFLIQYYNGEERAKGNILERFSAQQFPDLHSELNLSSLELGDSALYFCASSVVQGSTEAFFGQGTRLTVV.

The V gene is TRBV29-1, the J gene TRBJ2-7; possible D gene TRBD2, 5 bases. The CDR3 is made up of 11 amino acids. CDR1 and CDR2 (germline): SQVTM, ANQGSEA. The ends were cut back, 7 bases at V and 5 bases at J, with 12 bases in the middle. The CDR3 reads CSALLGNEQYF. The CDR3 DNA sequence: TGCAGCGCCCTCCTCGGGAACGAGCAGTACTTC.

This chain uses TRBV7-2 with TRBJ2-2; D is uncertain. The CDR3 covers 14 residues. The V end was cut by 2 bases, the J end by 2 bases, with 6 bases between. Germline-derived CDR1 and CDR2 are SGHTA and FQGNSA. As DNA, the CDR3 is TGTGCCAGCAGCTTACTGGATAACACCGGGGAGCTGTTTTTT. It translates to CASSLLDNTGELFF.

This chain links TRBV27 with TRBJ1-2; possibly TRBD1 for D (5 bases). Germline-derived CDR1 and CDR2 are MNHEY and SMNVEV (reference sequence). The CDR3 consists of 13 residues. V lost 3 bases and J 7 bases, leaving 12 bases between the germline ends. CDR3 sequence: CASSFRQGAGYTF. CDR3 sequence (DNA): TGTGCCAGCAGTTTTAGGCAGGGCGCTGGCTACACCTTC.

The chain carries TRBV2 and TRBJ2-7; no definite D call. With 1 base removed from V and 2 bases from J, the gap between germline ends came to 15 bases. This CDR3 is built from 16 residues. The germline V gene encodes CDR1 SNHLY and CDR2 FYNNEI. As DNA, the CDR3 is TGTGCCAGCAGTGAAGGAGGCACCGTAACCACCTACGAGCAGTACTTC. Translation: CASSEGGTVTTYEQYF.

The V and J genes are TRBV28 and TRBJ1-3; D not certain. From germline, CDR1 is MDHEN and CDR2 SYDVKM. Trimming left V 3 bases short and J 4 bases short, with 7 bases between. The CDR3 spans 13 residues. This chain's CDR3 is CASSLRRGNTIYF. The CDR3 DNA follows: TGTGCCAGCAGTTTGAGAAGGGGAAACACCATATATTTT.

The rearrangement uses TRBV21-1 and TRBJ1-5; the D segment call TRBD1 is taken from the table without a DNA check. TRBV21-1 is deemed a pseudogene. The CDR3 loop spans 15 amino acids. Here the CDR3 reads CASIKDRLGNQPQHF. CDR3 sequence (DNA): TGTGCCAGCATCAAAGACAGGTTAGGCAATCAGCCCCAGCATTTT.

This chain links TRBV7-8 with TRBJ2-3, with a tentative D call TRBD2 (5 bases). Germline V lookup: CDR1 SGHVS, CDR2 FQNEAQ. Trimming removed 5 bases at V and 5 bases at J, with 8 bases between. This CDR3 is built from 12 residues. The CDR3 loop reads CASSPEGDTQYF. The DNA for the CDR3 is TGTGCCAGCAGCCCCGAGGGAGATACGCAGTATTTT.

The CDR3 sequence: CASSLVGNNEQFF. CDR3 coding DNA: TGTGCCAGCAGCTTAGTGGGCAACAATGAGCAGTTCTTC. The V gene is TRBV7-3, the J gene TRBJ2-1; unclear D gene. The CDR3 loop spans 13 amino acids. CDR1 is SGHTA, CDR2 FQGTGA, per germline. The V gene lost 2 bases and the J gene lost 5 bases, with 7 bases spanning the gap.

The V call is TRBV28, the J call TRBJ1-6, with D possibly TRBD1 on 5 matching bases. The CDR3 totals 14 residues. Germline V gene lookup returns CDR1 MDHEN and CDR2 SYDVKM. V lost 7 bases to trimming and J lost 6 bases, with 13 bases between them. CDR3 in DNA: TGTGCCAGCAACCCTGGGGGAATTAATTCACCCCTCCACTTT. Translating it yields CASNPGGINSPLHF.

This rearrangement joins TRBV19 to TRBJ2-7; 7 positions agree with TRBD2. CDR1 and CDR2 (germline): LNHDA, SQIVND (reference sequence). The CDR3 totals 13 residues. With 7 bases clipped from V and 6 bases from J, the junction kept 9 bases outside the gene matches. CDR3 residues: CASTSQGGGEQYF. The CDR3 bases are TGTGCCAGTACCTCCCAGGGCGGGGGCGAGCAGTACTTC.

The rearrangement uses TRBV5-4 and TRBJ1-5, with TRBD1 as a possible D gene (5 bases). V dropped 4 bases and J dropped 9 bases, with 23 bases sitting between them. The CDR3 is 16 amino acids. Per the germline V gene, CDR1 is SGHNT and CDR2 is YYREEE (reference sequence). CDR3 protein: CASSQGEWGDNRPQHF. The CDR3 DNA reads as TGTGCCAGCAGCCAAGGGGAGTGGGGAGATAATAGGCCCCAGCATTTT.

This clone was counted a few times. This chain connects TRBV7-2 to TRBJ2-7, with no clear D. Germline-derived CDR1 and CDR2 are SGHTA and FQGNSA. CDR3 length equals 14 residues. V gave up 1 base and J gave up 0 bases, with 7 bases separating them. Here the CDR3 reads CASSLDFHSYEQYF. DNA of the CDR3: TGTGCCAGCAGCTTAGACTTCCACTCCTACGAGCAGTACTTC.

The DNA of the CDR3 is TGTGCCAGTAGTCCCGCCGGGCCCCCTGTGTACTTC. This codes for CASSPAGPPVYF. The chain links TRBV19 to TRBJ2-7; D remains unclear. Trimming removed 5 bases from V and 12 bases from J, with 17 bases in between. The CDR3 consists of 12 residues. CDR1 and CDR2 (germline): LNHDA, SQIVND (reference sequence).